The rows below give T cell receptor beta chains drawn from one sample of a study of shared clonotypes between healthy human individuals. Only in-frame clones appear in the TCRdb table, and some are missing; sequencing was by immunoSEQ multiplex PCR. The sample lists around 550,000 clones; about 95% were seen once. Material: naive CD4+ T cells sorted from blood. The receptors come from a woman under 40 in good health. Each CDR3 is given with its conserved first and last residue. A D gene is named only where the DNA matches it firmly. For some rows the clone size is stated as once, few or many, or as a class when expanded; others skip it.

clone size: NA
D gene: NA
V gene: TRBV5-1
J gene: TRBJ2-7
CDR3 DNA: TGCGCCAGCAGCTTCGATGGATCCTACGAGCAGTACTTC
CDR3 protein: CASSFDGSYEQYF

clone size: NA
D gene: TRBD2
V gene: TRBV19
J gene: TRBJ2-3
CDR3 DNA: TGTGCCAGTAGCTCAGCGGGAGAGGGGACAGATACGCAGTATTTT
CDR3 protein: CASSSAGEGTDTQYF

clone size: NA
D gene: NA
V gene: TRBV6-1
J gene: TRBJ2-2
CDR3 DNA: TGTGCCAGCAGTGAAAGGAGCAGAGCGAACACCGGGGAGCTGTTTTTT
CDR3 protein: CASSERSRANTGELFF

clone size: NA
D gene: NA
V gene: TRBV18
J gene: TRBJ1-6
CDR3 DNA: TGTGCCAGCTGCCAGAAACAGGTCGATTCACCCCTCCACTTT
CDR3 protein: CASCQKQVDSPLHF

clone size: NA
D gene: NA
V gene: TRBV5-5
J gene: TRBJ2-1
CDR3 DNA: TGTGCCAGCAGGGCCGTTGCCTTCGGGGCGGAGCAGTTCTTC
CDR3 protein: CASRAVAFGAEQFF

clone size: NA
D gene: TRBD1
V gene: TRBV28
J gene: TRBJ1-5
CDR3 DNA: TGTGCCAGCAGTTCTGGGGACAGGGGGAACAATCAGCCCCAGCATTTT
CDR3 protein: CASSSGDRGNNQPQHF

clone size: NA
D gene: NA
V gene: TRBV28
J gene: TRBJ2-1
CDR3 DNA: TGTGCCAGCAGTCCATCTAGCCGTGAGCAGTTCTTC
CDR3 protein: CASSPSSREQFF

clone size: NA
D gene: NA
V gene: TRBV2
J gene: TRBJ1-2
CDR3 DNA: TGTGCCAGCAACCAGAATCAGGGCAGCTACACCTTC
CDR3 protein: CASNQNQGSYTF

clone size: NA
D gene: NA
V gene: TRBV28
J gene: TRBJ2-7
CDR3 DNA: TGTGCCAGCAGTTCCGGGACTCCAGTCGCCTTC
CDR3 protein: CASSSGTPVAF

clone size: NA
D gene: TRBD2
V gene: TRBV2
J gene: TRBJ2-1
CDR3 DNA: TGTGCCAGCAGTGAAGGGGTAGCGGGAGACCTTGAGCAGTTCTTC
CDR3 protein: CASSEGVAGDLEQFF

clone size: NA
D gene: NA
V gene: TRBV6-1
J gene: TRBJ2-7
CDR3 DNA: TGTGCTAACGGTGGCTACGAGCAGTACTTC
CDR3 protein: CANGGYEQYF

clone size: NA
D gene: NA
V gene: TRBV19
J gene: TRBJ2-7
CDR3 DNA: TGTGCCAGTAGTATAGCCGGTGCCAGTACCTACGAGCAGTACTTC
CDR3 protein: CASSIAGASTYEQYF

clone size: NA
D gene: TRBD2
V gene: TRBV5-4
J gene: TRBJ2-2
CDR3 DNA: TGTGCCAGCAGCTTCACTAGCGGGAGAGCCGGGGAGCTGTTTTTT
CDR3 protein: CASSFTSGRAGELFF

clone size: NA
D gene: NA
V gene: TRBV15
J gene: TRBJ2-7
CDR3 DNA: TGTGCCACCAGCAGAGATTTTCCGGGAGAAGGCTACGAGCAGTACTTC
CDR3 protein: CATSRDFPGEGYEQYF

clone size: NA
D gene: NA
V gene: TRBV5-8
J gene: TRBJ1-2
CDR3 DNA: TGTGCCAGCAGCTTATGGGGAGTTATTAAGGGCGGCTACACCTTC
CDR3 protein: CASSLWGVIKGGYTF

clone size: NA
D gene: TRBD1
V gene: TRBV11-1
J gene: TRBJ1-6
CDR3 DNA: TGTGCCAGCAGCTCCAGGACAGGGGGCGCGAGATCACCCCTCCACTTT
CDR3 protein: CASSSRTGGARSPLHF

clone size: NA
D gene: NA
V gene: TRBV6-5
J gene: TRBJ1-2
CDR3 DNA: TGTGCCAGCAGTTACTCGAAACGTGGGGGCTACACCTTC
CDR3 protein: CASSYSKRGGYTF

clone size: NA
D gene: NA
V gene: TRBV5-1
J gene: TRBJ1-3
CDR3 DNA: TGCGCCAGCAGCCTCGACAGGACTGGAAACACCATATATTTT
CDR3 protein: CASSLDRTGNTIYF

clone size: NA
D gene: NA
V gene: TRBV6-5
J gene: TRBJ1-5
CDR3 DNA: TGTGCCACCGTCGGCGTGGGTCAGCCCCAGCATTTT
CDR3 protein: CATVGVGQPQHF

clone size: NA
D gene: NA
V gene: TRBV2
J gene: TRBJ2-2
CDR3 DNA: TGTGCCAGCAGTGAAGCTTCGGTCGGGGAGCTGTTTTTT
CDR3 protein: CASSEASVGELFF

clone size: NA
D gene: NA
V gene: TRBV11-3
J gene: TRBJ2-5
CDR3 DNA: TGTGCCAGCAGCTTAGAGGGCTCCCCAAGCGGCCTACAAGAGACCCAGTACTTC
CDR3 protein: CASSLEGSPSGLQETQYF

clone size: NA
D gene: TRBD1
V gene: TRBV28
J gene: TRBJ2-1
CDR3 DNA: TGTGCCAGCAGCCCAGGGGGCCCCTCCTACAATGAGCAGTTCTTC
CDR3 protein: CASSPGGPSYNEQFF

clone size: NA
D gene: TRBD1
V gene: TRBV18
J gene: TRBJ1-1
CDR3 DNA: TGTGCCAGCTCAGGGACAGGGGTGAACACTGAAGCTTTCTTT
CDR3 protein: CASSGTGVNTEAFF

clone size: NA
D gene: NA
V gene: TRBV29-1
J gene: TRBJ2-7
CDR3 DNA: TGCAGCGTACGGGGGGCGCGGGGCGAGCAGTACTTC
CDR3 protein: CSVRGARGEQYF

clone size: once
D gene: TRBD2
V gene: TRBV7-2
J gene: TRBJ2-1
CDR3 DNA: TGTGCCAGCAGCTTAGCGTCTAGCGGGAACAACAATGAGCAGTTCTTC
CDR3 protein: CASSLASSGNNNEQFF

clone size: NA
D gene: TRBD1
V gene: TRBV30
J gene: TRBJ1-5
CDR3 DNA: TGTGCCTGGAGTGGGCAGGGGGCCCAGCCCCAGCATTTT
CDR3 protein: CAWSGQGAQPQHF

clone size: NA
D gene: NA
V gene: TRBV5-1
J gene: TRBJ1-1
CDR3 DNA: TGCGCCAGCACCCAGGGAGGGAGAAATGAAGCTTTCTTT
CDR3 protein: CASTQGGRNEAFF

clone size: NA
D gene: NA
V gene: TRBV29-1
J gene: TRBJ2-7
CDR3 DNA: TGCAGCGTACTCCAGACAGCTCGTCGCGAGCAGTACTTC
CDR3 protein: CSVLQTARREQYF

clone size: NA
D gene: TRBD1
V gene: TRBV6-5
J gene: TRBJ2-7
CDR3 DNA: TGTGCCAGCAGCCGGGACAGGAGCACCTACGAGCAGTACTTC
CDR3 protein: CASSRDRSTYEQYF

clone size: NA
D gene: NA
V gene: TRBV6-1
J gene: TRBJ2-7
CDR3 DNA: TGTGCCAGCAGGACAGCCCCATCCTACGAGCAGTACTTC
CDR3 protein: CASRTAPSYEQYF

clone size: NA
D gene: TRBD1
V gene: TRBV27
J gene: TRBJ2-3
CDR3 DNA: TGTGCCAGCAGTGGCGGACAGGCTCGGACAGATACGCAGTATTTT
CDR3 protein: CASSGGQARTDTQYF

clone size: NA
D gene: NA
V gene: TRBV2
J gene: TRBJ1-2
CDR3 DNA: TGTGCCAGCAGCCCGGGTAACTATGGCTACACCTTC
CDR3 protein: CASSPGNYGYTF

clone size: NA
D gene: NA
V gene: TRBV25-1
J gene: TRBJ1-2
CDR3 DNA: TGTGCCAGCAGTGCCGACAGGCTCTATGGCTACACCTTC
CDR3 protein: CASSADRLYGYTF

clone size: NA
D gene: NA
V gene: TRBV19
J gene: TRBJ1-2
CDR3 DNA: TGTGCCAGTACCCAAAGCGAGGCCGCCAGGCCCTATGGCTACACCTTC
CDR3 protein: CASTQSEAARPYGYTF

clone size: NA
D gene: NA
V gene: TRBV5-1
J gene: TRBJ2-1
CDR3 DNA: TGCGCCAGCAGCTCGGGACTCTACAATGAGCAGTTCTTC
CDR3 protein: CASSSGLYNEQFF

clone size: NA
D gene: TRBD1
V gene: TRBV7-8
J gene: TRBJ1-4
CDR3 DNA: TGTGCCAGCAGCTCCCGGACAGGGCTGGGGAATGAAAAACTGTTTTTT
CDR3 protein: CASSSRTGLGNEKLFF

clone size: NA
D gene: TRBD1
V gene: TRBV18
J gene: TRBJ2-5
CDR3 DNA: TGTGCCAGCTCACCCTGGACAGGGGCGGGTCGGGAGACCCAGTACTTC
CDR3 protein: CASSPWTGAGRETQYF

clone size: NA
D gene: TRBD2
V gene: TRBV5-1
J gene: TRBJ2-1
CDR3 DNA: TGCGCCAGCAGCTTGGGTTCGGCGGGAGCCCTCAATGAGCAGTTCTTC
CDR3 protein: CASSLGSAGALNEQFF

clone size: NA
D gene: TRBD1
V gene: TRBV28
J gene: TRBJ1-4
CDR3 DNA: TGTGCCAGCAGTCGGACAGGGGGGGGCTCAACTAATGAAAAACTGTTTTTT
CDR3 protein: CASSRTGGGSTNEKLFF

clone size: NA
D gene: NA
V gene: TRBV19
J gene: TRBJ2-2
CDR3 DNA: TGTGCCAGTAACCGTTGGGGGACCGGGGAGCTGTTTTTT
CDR3 protein: CASNRWGTGELFF

clone size: NA
D gene: NA
V gene: TRBV5-6
J gene: TRBJ2-3
CDR3 DNA: TGTGCCAGCAGCTTGCGAGGGAACCAAATCACAGATACGCAGTATTTT
CDR3 protein: CASSLRGNQITDTQYF

clone size: once
D gene: NA
V gene: TRBV10-2
J gene: TRBJ1-2
CDR3 DNA: TGCGCCAGCGGGGGGGTAGGGCAGGGCGTCGGCTATGGCTACACCTTC
CDR3 protein: CASGGVGQGVGYGYTF

clone size: NA
D gene: NA
V gene: TRBV2
J gene: TRBJ2-1
CDR3 DNA: TGTGCCAGCAGTGATGGCCTAGCCTACAATGAGCAGTTCTTC
CDR3 protein: CASSDGLAYNEQFF

clone size: NA
D gene: TRBD1
V gene: TRBV6-1
J gene: TRBJ2-3
CDR3 DNA: TGTGCCAGCAGTGTAGGACAGGAGGTAGATACGCAGTATTTT
CDR3 protein: CASSVGQEVDTQYF

clone size: NA
D gene: NA
V gene: TRBV30
J gene: TRBJ1-4
CDR3 DNA: TGTGCCTGGAGTGTACAGGCTGGGGAAAAACTGTTTTTT
CDR3 protein: CAWSVQAGEKLFF

clone size: NA
D gene: NA
V gene: TRBV29-1
J gene: TRBJ1-2
CDR3 DNA: TGCAGCGTTTTCGACAGAACGAACTATGGCTACACCTTC
CDR3 protein: CSVFDRTNYGYTF

clone size: NA
D gene: TRBD2
V gene: TRBV7-8
J gene: TRBJ2-7
CDR3 DNA: TGTGCCAGCAGCTCCAATATCGGGGCCGCTCGTGGGGGGGACTCCTACGAGCAGTACTTC
CDR3 protein: CASSSNIGAARGGDSYEQYF

clone size: NA
D gene: NA
V gene: TRBV5-1
J gene: TRBJ2-6
CDR3 DNA: TGCGCCAGCAGGAGTAGGGCAGGGATGGACGCCTCTGGGGCCAACGTCCTGACTTTC
CDR3 protein: CASRSRAGMDASGANVLTF

clone size: NA
D gene: TRBD1
V gene: TRBV6-6
J gene: TRBJ1-1
CDR3 DNA: TGTGCCAGCAGTTACTCAGGGACAGGGGGAACCGGGGCTTTCTTT
CDR3 protein: CASSYSGTGGTGAFF